This TCR beta chain was obtained from a study of blood T cell repertoires in COVID-19. As for the study in general: Collection of acute and convalescent COVID-19 samples took place in the United States, Italy and Spain. Sample material is recorded as cDNA or gDNA derived from T cells, B-cell-depleted T cells, or PBMCs.

Authors' data handling: How many nucleated cells were present was estimated from reference gene primer amplification. Here immunoSEQ multiplex PCR was the method, and the copy in TCRdb shows in-frame clones only, minus some. V, J and clone size reflect that table, while D and trimming were determined from the DNA. The sample holds a few hundred thousand clones, roughly 85% seen once. The CDR3 spans 20 residues. Per the germline V gene, CDR1 is SGHRS and CDR2 is YFSETQ. The germline V and J ends were trimmed by 3 bases and 0 bases, with 22 bases remaining between them. Sequences were obtained from peripheral blood. This TCR came from a man between 45 and 60 years old with active or convalescent COVID-19. This sequence joins TRBV5-1 and TRBJ1-6; possibly TRBD1 for D (5 bases). In DNA form, the CDR3 reads TGCGCCAGCAGCTCAACAACAGGAACCCCTCTTAGCTCCTATAATTCACCCCTCCACTTT. It yields the protein CASSSTTGTPLSSYNSPLHF. The entire variable domain, with the rest obtained from reference TRBV5-1 and TRBJ1-6, is as follows: KAGVTQTPRYLIKTRGQQVTLSCSPISGHRSVSWYQQTPGQGLQFLFEYFSETQRNKGNFPGRFSGRQFSNSRSEMNVSTLELGDSALYLCASSSTTGTPLSSYNSPLHFGNGTRLTVT.